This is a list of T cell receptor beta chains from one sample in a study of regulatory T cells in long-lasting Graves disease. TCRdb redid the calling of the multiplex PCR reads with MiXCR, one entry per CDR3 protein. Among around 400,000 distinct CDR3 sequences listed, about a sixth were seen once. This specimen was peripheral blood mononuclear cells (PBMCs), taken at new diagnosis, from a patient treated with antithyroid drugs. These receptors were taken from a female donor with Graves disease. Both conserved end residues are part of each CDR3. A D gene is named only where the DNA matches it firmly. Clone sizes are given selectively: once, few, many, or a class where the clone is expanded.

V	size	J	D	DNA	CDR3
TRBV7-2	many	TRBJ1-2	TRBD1	TGTGCCAGCAGCGCGCGTAGCCCTCGACAGGGTGCGGGCTACACCTTC	CASSARSPRQGAGYTF
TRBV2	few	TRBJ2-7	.	TGTGCCAGCCAGCAGGCGGTCCGGACCTACGAGCAGTACTTC	CASQQAVRTYEQYF
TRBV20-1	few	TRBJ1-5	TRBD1	TGCAGTGCCCCAGGGGGGGGGCCCCAGTCCAATCAGCCCCAGCATTTT	CSAPGGGPQSNQPQHF
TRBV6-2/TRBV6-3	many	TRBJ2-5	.	TGTGCCAGCAGTTACTCTAGGGGCGAGACCCAGTACTTC	CASSYSRGETQYF
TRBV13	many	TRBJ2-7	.	TGTGCCAGCAGCTTAGACGTCGGAAACCCCTACGAGCAGTACTTC	CASSLDVGNPYEQYF
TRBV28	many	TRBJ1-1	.	TGTGCCAGCAGCCCACTGACTGGTAAACTGACTTTCTTT	CASSPLTGKLTFF
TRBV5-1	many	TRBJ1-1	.	TGCGCCAGCTCCCTCTATCCCCCTGAGGGGAACACTGAAGCTTTCTTT	CASSLYPPEGNTEAFF
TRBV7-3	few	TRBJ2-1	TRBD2	TGTGCCAGCAGCTCCACTAGCGGGGGCCCTTCGAGCTCCTACAATGAGCAGTTCTTC	CASSSTSGGPSSSYNEQFF
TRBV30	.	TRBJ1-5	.	TGTGCCTGGAGTGCCCCCGGCACCTCCAATCAGCCCCAGCATTTT	CAWSAPGTSNQPQHF
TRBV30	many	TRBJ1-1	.	TGTGCCTGGATCGCTAAGGGCACTGAAGCTTTCTTT	CAWIAKGTEAFF
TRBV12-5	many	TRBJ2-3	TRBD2	TGTGCTAGTGGTTTGGTACTAGCGGGTTCCCGCACAGATACGCAGTATTTT	CASGLVLAGSRTDTQYF
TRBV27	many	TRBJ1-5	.	TGTGCCAGCAGACCCGGAAACAGGGATCAGCCCCAGCATTTT	CASRPGNRDQPQHF
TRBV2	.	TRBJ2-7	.	TGTGCCAGCAACACAGACGGAACCTACGAGCAGTACTTC	CASNTDGTYEQYF
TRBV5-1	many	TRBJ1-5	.	TGCGCCAGCAGCACAACAGGGTCCGGGAATCAGCCCCAGCATTTT	CASSTTGSGNQPQHF
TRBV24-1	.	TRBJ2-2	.	TGTGCCACCAGTGATCCCCGACTAGGCTTGAATGAGGAGGAGCTGTTTTTT	CATSDPRLGLNEEELFF
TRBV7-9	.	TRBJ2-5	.	TGTGCCAGCAGCTTAGTGGGGACGATGGCTCAAGAGACCCAGTACTTC	CASSLVGTMAQETQYF
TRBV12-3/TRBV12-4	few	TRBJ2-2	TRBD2	TGTGCCAGCGGGTCGACTAGCGGAAACACCGGGGAGCTGTTTTTT	CASGSTSGNTGELFF
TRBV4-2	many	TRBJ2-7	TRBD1	TGTGCCAGCAGCCCGACGACAGGGCGAGGCTACGAGCAGTACTTC	CASSPTTGRGYEQYF
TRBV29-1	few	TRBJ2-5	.	TGCAGCGTTGTAACCCGAGGAGAGACCCAGTACTTC	CSVVTRGETQYF
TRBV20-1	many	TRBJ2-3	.	TGCAGTGCTAGACCTATCGACAGCGGGAGCACAGATACGCAGTATTTT	CSARPIDSGSTDTQYF
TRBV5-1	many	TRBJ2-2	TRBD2	TGTGCCAGCAGCTTTGGTGCGGGAGGGGGCACCGGGGAGCTGTTTTTT	CASSFGAGGGTGELFF
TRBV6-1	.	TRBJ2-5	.	TGTGCCAGCAGTAGGGCGCGGGAAGAGACCCAGTACTTC	CASSRAREETQYF
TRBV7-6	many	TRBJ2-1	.	TGTGCCAGCAGCTGGGTAGGTCGGAACAATGAGCAGTTCTTC	CASSWVGRNNEQFF
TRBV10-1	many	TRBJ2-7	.	TGCGCCAGCAGTGAGTCAAGTACGGGCGAGCAGTACTTC	CASSESSTGEQYF
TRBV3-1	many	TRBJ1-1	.	TGTGCCAGCAGCCTCATCCAAAGGGGGGCTGAAGCTTTCTTT	CASSLIQRGAEAFF
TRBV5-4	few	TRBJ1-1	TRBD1	TGTGCCAGCAGCCCGAGGACAGGAGTGAACACTGAAGCTTTCTTT	CASSPRTGVNTEAFF
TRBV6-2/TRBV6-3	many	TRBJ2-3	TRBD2	TGTGCCAGCAAGCCTAGCGGGGGGGGCACAGATACGCAGTATTTT	CASKPSGGGTDTQYF
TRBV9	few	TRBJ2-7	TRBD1	TGTGCCAGCGGAACGGACAGGGTGAACGAGCAGTACTTC	CASGTDRVNEQYF
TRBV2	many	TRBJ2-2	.	TGTGCCAGCAGCTCGTCGACAGGGAACACCGGGGAGCTGTTTTTT	CASSSSTGNTGELFF
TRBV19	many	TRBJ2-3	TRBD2	TGTGCCAGTAGTATTACCCTGACTAGCGGGAGCGCAGATACGCAGTATTTT	CASSITLTSGSADTQYF
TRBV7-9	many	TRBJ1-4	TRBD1	TGTGCCAGCAGCCGCCGGGACAGGAGTGAAAAACTGTTTTTT	CASSRRDRSEKLFF
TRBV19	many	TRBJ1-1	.	TGTGCCAGTACCGTATCACGGGGCACTGAAGCTTTCTTT	CASTVSRGTEAFF
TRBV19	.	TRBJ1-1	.	TGTGCCAGTATCGAGAGAGGACGGAACACTGAAGCTTTCTTT	CASIERGRNTEAFF
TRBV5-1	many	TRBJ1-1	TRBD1	TGCGCCAGCAGTCCCTCAGGGGGTCCTGAAGCTTTCTTT	CASSPSGGPEAFF